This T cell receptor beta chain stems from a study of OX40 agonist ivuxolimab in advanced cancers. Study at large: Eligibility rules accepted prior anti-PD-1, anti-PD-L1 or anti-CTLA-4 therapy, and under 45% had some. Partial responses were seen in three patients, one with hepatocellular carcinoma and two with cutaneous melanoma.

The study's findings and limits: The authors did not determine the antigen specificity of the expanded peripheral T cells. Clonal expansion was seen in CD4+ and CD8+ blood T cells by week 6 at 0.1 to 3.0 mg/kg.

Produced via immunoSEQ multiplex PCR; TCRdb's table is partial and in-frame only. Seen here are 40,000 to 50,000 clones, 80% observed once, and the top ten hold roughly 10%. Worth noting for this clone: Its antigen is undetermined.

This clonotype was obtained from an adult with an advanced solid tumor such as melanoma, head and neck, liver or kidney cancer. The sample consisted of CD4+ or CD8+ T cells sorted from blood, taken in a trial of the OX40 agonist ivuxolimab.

The CDR3 loop reads CASSKVIPSGWGQFF. The CDR3 coding sequence is TGTGCCAGCAGCAAAGTAATACCTAGCGGTTGGGGGCAGTTCTTC. The rearrangement joins TRBV21-1 to TRBJ2-1; the table's D gene call, TRBD2, was not cross checked with the DNA. TRBV21-1 is assigned pseudogene status. This CDR3 comprises 15 residues.